Included here is one T cell receptor beta chain sequence, with context. Antigen specificity is unknown. The entry originates in a study of T cells in localized non-small cell lung cancer. Broader study findings: Sequencing involved a lone tumor region, leaving heterogeneity possible. Appearances in adjacent lung were noted for a median roughly 50 of the top 100 tumor clones. The study linked higher blood T cell density to longer overall survival. Exceeding tumor, uninvolved adjacent lung had the highest T cell clonality.

The table came from immunoSEQ multiplex PCR; TCRdb's copy has only in-frame clones and leaves some out. Here the sample spans over 30,000 clones, about 85% being singletons. Germline V lookup: CDR1 SEHNR, CDR2 FQNEAQ (reference sequence). Trimming stripped 5 bases from V and 1 base from J, with 13 bases between. The CDR3 sequence is 15 residues long. V and J are TRBV7-9 and TRBJ2-3; D is unresolved. The TCR sequence derives from a man aged 40 to 75 with stage III lung adenocarcinoma. Sequences were derived from peripheral blood mononuclear cells, sampled before any cancer treatment. The CDR3 sequence: CASSPTFPGTDTQYF. For the CDR3, the DNA is TGTGCCAGCAGCCCGACTTTCCCCGGCACAGATACGCAGTATTTT.